Sequencing of this T cell receptor (beta chain) was carried out in a study of CD8 T cells in Susac syndrome. The authors reverse transcribed 0.5 to 1 ug RNA with random hexamers. MiXCR, run by TCRdb on the immunoSEQ multiplex PCR reads, gives a single entry per CDR3 protein. This sample yields some 220,000 distinct CDR3 sequences, of which 95% are seen a single time; 0.095% belongs to the top ten. The source material was CD4+ T cells from PBMCs. This receptor was obtained from a human donor with multiple sclerosis.

The CDR3 DNA follows: TGTGCCAGCTCACCCGACGGTCAGGGCCCGCAGTACTTC. Translating gives CASSPDGQGPQYF. V is TRBV18 and J is TRBJ2-7; possible D gene TRBD1, 5 bases. This CDR3 comprises 13 residues. Trimming removed 3 bases from V and 9 bases from J, with 15 bases in between. In germline, CDR1 is KGHSH, CDR2 LQKENI.